The 19 T cell receptor beta chains below come from one sample, sequenced in a study of CD8 T cells in ankylosing spondylitis. TCRdb independently ran MiXCR on the 5' RACE reads; one entry per CDR3 protein. The sample gives 250,000 to 400,000 distinct CDR3 sequences, about 9.9% of which show up once; roughly 9.2% is in the top ten. Sequencing was done on a sample of blood, either unsorted or a sorted T cell fraction (not recorded which). Receptors were obtained from a female donor with ankylosing spondylitis or in good health (not recorded which).

As concerns this clonotype: This may arise from a read error, as a much more abundant clone is one base away. V gene TRBV12-3 or TRBV12-4 combines with J gene TRBJ1-3; TRBD1 is a possible D gene (6 bases). The CDR3 totals 15 residues. V was cut by 6 bases and J by 3 bases, with 15 bases left in between. The CDR3 bases are TGTGCCAGCAGGCCCATCACAGGGTTTGGAAACACCATATATTTT. Translated, it gives CASRPITGFGNTIYF.

V usage is TRBV20-1 and J usage is TRBJ2-7, with 8 nucleotides matching TRBD2. This CDR3 contains 14 residues. The ends lost 5 bases at V and 1 base at J; junction bases unmatched: 7. Germline CDR1 reads DFQATT; CDR2 reads SNEGSKA (reference sequence). Here the CDR3 reads CSAWPGTSSYEQYF. CDR3 DNA: TGCAGTGCTTGGCCCGGGACTAGTTCCTACGAGCAGTACTTC.

This clonotype appeared many times. V is TRBV11-2 and J is TRBJ2-1, with D perhaps given as TRBD1 or TRBD2 (5 bases each). The V end was cut by 0 bases, the J end by 6 bases, with 18 bases between. Per germline, CDR1 SGHAT and CDR2 FQNNGV. There are 17 residues in the CDR3. The CDR3 sequence: CASSLEGLDLASNEQFF. DNA of the CDR3: TGTGCCAGCAGCTTAGAGGGGCTGGATCTAGCTTCCAATGAGCAGTTCTTC.

The chain couples TRBV27 to TRBJ1-2; possible D gene TRBD1, 6 bases. Germline V gene sequence: CDR1 MNHEY, CDR2 SMNVEV (reference sequence). CDR3 length: 15 amino acids. Trimming shortened V by 4 bases and J by 5 bases, and 17 bases separated the two germline ends. The CDR3 DNA sequence: TGTGCCAGCAGTTCGTCACCAGGGGCTGGGTATGGCTACACCTTC. It yields the protein CASSSSPGAGYGYTF.

There are a few counts of this clonotype. The J gene is TRBJ2-3, the V gene TRBV29-1, with TRBD2 matching over 9 bases. The CDR3 runs 15 residues. J gave up 2 bases and V 3 bases, and 6 bases lay outside the gene matches. Germline assignment: CDR1 SQVTM and CDR2 ANQGSEA. The chain's CDR3 is CSVDGSSGNTDTQYF. DNA of the CDR3: TGCAGCGTTGATGGGTCTAGCGGGAACACAGATACGCAGTATTTT.

This clonotype was picked up many times. This sequence joins TRBV5-1 and TRBJ2-7; TRBD1 matches at 9 bases. Trimming removed 3 bases from V and 1 base from J; junction bases left unmatched: 14. The V gene's germline CDR1 is SGHRS and CDR2 YFSETQ. This CDR3 is 18 amino acids long. The CDR3 DNA sequence: TGCGCCAGCAGCTCAAACCCCACCCCGGGACAGGGATCCTACGAGCAGTACTTC. This codes for CASSSNPTPGQGSYEQYF.

In its sample, this clonotype was seen many times. CDR3 in DNA: TGTGCCATCAGTGAGCCAGACATCTATGGCTACACCTTC. It codes for CAISEPDIYGYTF. The genes are TRBV10-3 and TRBJ1-2; no clear D. There are 13 residues in the CDR3. Trimming pared 2 bases from V and 4 bases from J, leaving 8 bases between. Germline CDR1 and CDR2: ENHRY and SYGVKD.

This clonotype was picked up a small number of times. The chain has TRBV7-8 and TRBJ1-3; D ambiguous. Germline assignment: CDR1 SGHVS and CDR2 FQNEAQ. The CDR3 is made up of 15 amino acids. V lost 5 bases and J 0 bases, leaving 11 bases between the germline ends. The chain's CDR3 is CASSREVSSGNTIYF. The DNA of the CDR3 is TGTGCCAGCAGCCGGGAGGTCTCCTCTGGAAACACCATATATTTT.

This clonotype was recorded many times. V is TRBV5-1 and J is TRBJ2-7, with no clear D. Germline V gene data show CDR1 as SGHRS and CDR2 as YFSETQ. CDR3 size: 13 residues. The V end lost 4 bases, the J end lost 3 bases, and 11 bases lay between the germline ends. The CDR3 DNA reads as TGCGCCAGCAGCCGTTCGGATTTCTACGAGCAGTACTTC. It encodes CASSRSDFYEQYF.

V and J are TRBV5-5 and TRBJ1-1; D is undetermined. Germline CDR1 reads SGHKS; CDR2 reads YYEKEE (reference sequence). CDR3 length equals 14 residues. With 2 bases removed from V and 0 bases from J, the gap between germline ends came to 8 bases. The CDR3 DNA is TGTGCCAGCAGCTTCGGAGGAATGAACACTGAAGCTTTCTTT. It codes for CASSFGGMNTEAFF.

This clonotype showed up just a few times. The chain carries TRBV27 and TRBJ1-3; D gene ambiguous. The CDR3 has 19 residues. Germline-derived CDR1 and CDR2 are MNHEY and SMNVEV (reference sequence). V lost 6 bases and J lost 2, with 26 bases in between. The CDR3 loop is CASSRLVSGGLRTGNTIYF. DNA for the CDR3: TGTGCCAGCAGCCGACTCGTCTCAGGAGGCCTGAGGACTGGAAACACCATATATTTT.

This clonotype was recorded at least ten times. J is TRBJ1-1 and V is TRBV9; D is unclear. Trimming left V 4 bases short and J 3 bases short, with 13 bases between. CDR3 length: 14 residues. CDR1 and CDR2 (germline): SGDLS, YYNGEE. The CDR3 DNA follows: TGTGCCAGCAGCTCCCCTTCGGGGTACACTGAAGCTTTCTTT. As protein: CASSSPSGYTEAFF.

The chain links TRBV24-1 to TRBJ2-3, with 12 bases aligning to TRBD2. V lost 5 bases to trimming and J lost 5 bases; unmatched junction nucleotides: 4. This CDR3 contains 15 residues. The germline CDR1 and CDR2 sequences are KGHDR and SFDVKD. The CDR3: CATSGTSGTLDTQYF. In nucleotides, the CDR3 is TGTGCCACCAGTGGGACTAGCGGGACTCTAGATACGCAGTATTTT.

Ten or more counts support this clonotype. This rearrangement joins TRBV20-1 to TRBJ2-5; perhaps TRBD1 as D (5 bases). V lost 7 bases to trimming and J lost 2 bases, with 8 bases between them. Germline lookup yields CDR1 DFQATT and CDR2 SNEGSKA (reference sequence). This CDR3 region has 11 residues. The CDR3 DNA reads as TGCAGTGTGGACATTCAAGAGACCCAGTACTTC. Its protein product is CSVDIQETQYF.

The genes are TRBV20-1 and TRBJ1-2; D may be TRBD1 (6 bases). The CDR3 extends over 15 amino acids. Germline-derived CDR1 and CDR2 are DFQATT and SNEGSKA (reference sequence). The V and J ends lost 6 bases and 2 bases respectively, with 19 bases between them. CDR3: CSARNQRTDNYGYTF. The CDR3 DNA follows: TGCAGTGCCCGGAACCAAAGGACAGACAACTATGGCTACACCTTC.

The sample holds many counts of this clonotype. The chain combines TRBV5-1 with TRBJ1-2, with TRBD1 as a possible D gene (5 bases). Trimming removed 6 bases from V and 0 bases from J, with 12 bases in between. The CDR3 has 14 residues. Per the germline V gene, CDR1 is SGHRS and CDR2 is YFSETQ. The CDR3 loop is CASKLGQSNYGYTF. CDR3 in DNA: TGCGCCAGCAAACTCGGACAATCTAACTATGGCTACACCTTC. The full variable domain, in which reference TRBV5-1 and TRBJ1-2 provide the parts outside the CDR3, is KAGVTQTPRYLIKTRGQQVTLSCSPISGHRSVSWYQQTPGQGLQFLFEYFSETQRNKGNFPGRFSGRQFSNSRSEMNVSTLELGDSALYLCASKLGQSNYGYTFGSGTRLTVV.

Comments on this clonotype: This may be a read error: a much more frequent sequence differs by one nucleotide. The chain links TRBV5-1 to TRBJ1-6; D is uncertain. Germline V gene lookup returns CDR1 SGHRS and CDR2 YFSETQ. The CDR3 extends over 14 amino acids. CDR3 nucleotides: TGCGCCAGCAGCTTGGGGCCTAATAATTCACCCCTCCGCTTT. Translating it yields CASSLGPNNSPLRF.

This rearrangement joins TRBV29-1 to TRBJ2-7; TRBD2 is a possible D gene (5 bases). The CDR3 has 12 amino acids. Trimming stripped 7 bases from V and 3 bases from J, with 13 bases between. Germline lookup yields CDR1 SQVTM and CDR2 ANQGSEA. CDR3 protein: CSALWSGYEQYF. In nucleotides, the CDR3 is TGCAGCGCGCTATGGAGCGGCTACGAGCAGTACTTC.

This clonotype appeared many times. The chain's CDR3 is CSAREQGPGAFF. As DNA, the CDR3 is TGCAGTGCTAGAGAGCAGGGGCCAGGAGCTTTCTTT. V gene TRBV20-1 combines with J gene TRBJ1-1, with a weak D call TRBD1 (6 bases). Germline V CDR1 and CDR2: DFQATT, SNEGSKA (reference sequence). The CDR3 loop spans 12 amino acids. V dropped 0 bases and J dropped 10 bases, with 12 bases sitting between them.